Shown below are 32 T cell receptor beta chains from a single sample sequenced in a study of blood T cell repertoires in COVID-19. Method: immunoSEQ multiplex PCR; TCRdb's copy keeps in-frame clones and lacks some. The sample lists a few hundred thousand clones, approximately 88% occurring once. The sample comprised peripheral blood. The receptors come from a woman between 45 and 65 years old with COVID-19, enrolled during active disease.

This chain uses TRBV6-5 with TRBJ2-5; perhaps TRBD2 as D (5 bases). In germline, CDR1 is MNHEY, CDR2 SVGAGI. Trimming cost V 0 bases and J 5 bases, with 7 bases left between them. The CDR3 has 13 amino acids. This CDR3 is CASSYSRVETQYF. CDR3 nucleotide sequence: TGTGCCAGCAGTTACTCGAGGGTGGAGACCCAGTACTTC.

The V and J genes are TRBV12-3 or TRBV12-4 and TRBJ1-5; possibly TRBD1 for D (5 bases). V shed 4 bases and J shed 7 bases, with 8 bases lying between them. The CDR3 contains 12 residues. The CDR3 nucleotides read TGTGCCAGCAGTTCAGGGTTACAGCCCCAGCATTTT. Its translation is CASSSGLQPQHF.

This clone came up a few times. This rearrangement joins TRBV7-9 to TRBJ2-1; 10 nucleotides align to TRBD2. The CDR3 is made up of 15 amino acids. V dropped 0 bases and J dropped 6; count of bases not matched to a gene: 2. Germline assignment: CDR1 SEHNR and CDR2 FQNEAQ (reference sequence). The CDR3 nucleotides are TGTGCCAGCAGCTTAGCCAGCGGGGGGGCCAATGAGCAGTTCTTC. Encoded protein: CASSLASGGANEQFF.

The chain recombines TRBV27 with TRBJ2-7, with D possibly TRBD1 on 6 matching bases. CDR3 length: 13 amino acids. Trimming stripped 5 bases from V and 5 bases from J, with 13 bases between. CDR1 and CDR2 from the germline V gene are MNHEY and SMNVEV (reference sequence). DNA of the CDR3: TGTGCCAGCAGTGCGCAGAACAGGGACGAGCAGTACTTC. It specifies CASSAQNRDEQYF.

The J gene is TRBJ1-3, the V gene TRBV5-1; D unclear. This CDR3 comprises 16 residues. Germline V gives CDR1 SGHRS, CDR2 YFSETQ. V gave up 4 bases and J gave up 0 bases, with 14 bases separating them. The CDR3 region is CASSRLLASSGNTIYF. The CDR3 DNA reads TGCGCCAGCAGCAGACTGCTGGCGAGCTCTGGAAACACCATATATTTT.

This clone has a single count. The rearrangement uses TRBV19 and TRBJ1-4, with D unresolved. The germline V gene has CDR1 LNHDA and CDR2 SQIVND (reference sequence). This CDR3 comprises 14 residues. The V gene lost 4 bases and the J gene lost 0 bases, with 6 bases spanning the gap. This CDR3 reads CASSRSATNEKLFF. The CDR3 coding sequence is TGTGCCAGTAGTAGGAGTGCAACTAATGAAAAACTGTTTTTT.

The CDR3 DNA follows: TGTGCCAGCAGCCCCCCTTACACCGGGGAGCTGTTTTTT. This gives the protein CASSPPYTGELFF. The genes are TRBV7-2 and TRBJ2-2; D is unresolved. Germline CDR1 is SGHTA and CDR2 is FQGNSA. V was cut by 5 bases and J by 3 bases, with 7 bases left in between. The CDR3 contains 13 residues.

This chain joins TRBV11-2 and TRBJ2-1; D is unclear. The CDR3 sequence is 14 residues long. V lost 1 base, J lost 7 bases, and 11 bases lay in between. Germline V CDR1 and CDR2: SGHAT, FQNNGV. CDR3 DNA: TGTGCCAGCAGCTTAGGCGCGCGACTGAATGAGCAGTTCTTC. Amino acid sequence: CASSLGARLNEQFF.

A remark on this clone: This CDR3 is also generated by other DNA sequences in the sample. The genes are TRBV9 and TRBJ2-3; the D is unclear. The V and J ends lost 0 bases and 1 base respectively, with 6 bases between them. Germline V gene sequence: CDR1 SGDLS, CDR2 YYNGEE. This CDR3 region has 14 residues. The CDR3 sequence is CASSVDQGTDTQYF. The CDR3 DNA reads as TGTGCCAGCAGCGTAGATCAGGGCACAGATACGCAGTATTTT.

This chain connects TRBV4-2 to TRBJ1-1; TRBD1 might be the D (6 bases). V lost 0 bases, J lost 4 bases, and 15 bases lay in between. This CDR3 region has 16 residues. Germline assignment: CDR1 LGHNA and CDR2 YNFKEQ. The CDR3 here is CASSQDGGRAGTEAFF. CDR3 nucleotide sequence: TGTGCCAGCAGCCAAGATGGGGGCAGGGCGGGCACTGAAGCTTTCTTT.

The chain recombines TRBV7-9 with TRBJ2-1, with D possibly being TRBD1 (6 bases). Germline-derived CDR1 and CDR2 are SEHNR and FQNEAQ (reference sequence). V lost 7 bases, J lost 7 bases, and 23 bases lay in between. This CDR3 has 16 residues. In DNA, the CDR3 is TGTGCCAGCAAACCCCCTACGGACAGCCGTGGGAATGAGCAGTTCTTC. Its protein is CASKPPTDSRGNEQFF.

This rearrangement joins TRBV6-2 or TRBV6-3 to TRBJ1-2, with 8 bases aligning to TRBD1. The CDR3 covers 18 residues. V shed 2 bases and J 3 bases; nucleotides not matched to a gene: 14. The germline CDR1 and CDR2 sequences are MNHEY and SVGEGT. CDR3 bases: TGTGCCAGCAGTTACACAACCGAAACCAGGGGGCTGGACTATGGCTACACCTTC. It yields the protein CASSYTTETRGLDYGYTF.

The genes are TRBV24-1 and TRBJ1-1; maybe TRBD1 (5 bases). V dropped 0 bases and J dropped 11 bases, with 9 bases sitting between them. This CDR3 spans 12 amino acids. Germline CDR1 KGHDR, CDR2 SFDVKD. This CDR3 reads CATSDLGGAAFF. CDR3 coding DNA: TGTGCCACCAGTGATTTGGGTGGGGCTGCTTTCTTT.

This chain uses TRBV7-9 with TRBJ1-2; D is uncertain. In germline, CDR1 is SEHNR, CDR2 FQNEAQ (reference sequence). There are 16 residues in the CDR3. V lost 5 bases and J lost 6, with 22 bases in between. The CDR3 DNA reads as TGTGCCAGCAGCCGCGCCGTAACTCCCCTAAGCGATGGCTACACCTTC. Translation: CASSRAVTPLSDGYTF.

The rearrangement links TRBV27 to TRBJ1-5; 7 bases align to TRBD1. The CDR3 is 16 residues long. V shed 6 bases, J shed 5 bases, and the junction held 13 bases outside the gene matches. CDR1 is MNHEY and CDR2 is SMNVEV in the germline V gene (reference sequence). The CDR3 DNA sequence: TGTGCCAGCAGACCCGGCCCGGGACAGCGCTATCAGCCCCAGCATTTT. Amino acid sequence: CASRPGPGQRYQPQHF.

The chain joins TRBV18 to TRBJ1-1; possibly TRBD1 for D (6 bases). The CDR3 runs 16 residues. V gave up 6 bases and J gave up 1 base, with 18 bases separating them. Germline assignment: CDR1 KGHSH and CDR2 LQKENI. The CDR3 spells CASSPMAIQGNTEAFF. In DNA, the CDR3 is TGTGCCAGCTCCCCCATGGCCATACAGGGGAACACTGAAGCTTTCTTT.

V usage is TRBV30 and J usage is TRBJ1-1; tentative D call: TRBD1 (5 bases). The CDR3 has 14 amino acids. V was cut by 3 bases and J by 7 bases, with 18 bases left in between. Germline lookup yields CDR1 GTSNPN and CDR2 SVGIG (reference sequence). CDR3 loop: CAWSPGGEVDEAFF. The CDR3 nucleotides are TGTGCCTGGAGCCCGGGGGGGGAGGTAGATGAAGCTTTCTTT.

The CDR3 coding sequence is TGTGCCAGCAGTTACCACCAGGGTGGAACCACTGAAGCTTTCTTT. Translated, it gives CASSYHQGGTTEAFF. The rearrangement links TRBV6-5 to TRBJ1-1; D perhaps matches TRBD1 (5 bases). V shed 2 bases and J shed 4 bases, with 14 bases lying between them. Germline CDR1 is MNHEY and CDR2 is SVGAGI. This CDR3 spans 15 amino acids.

Only one count was recorded for this clone. The J gene is TRBJ1-6, the V gene TRBV15, with no clear D. Germline values: CDR1 LNHNV, CDR2 YYDKDF (reference sequence). Trimming removed 4 bases from V and 9 bases from J, with 16 bases in between. This CDR3 region has 15 residues. The CDR3 DNA sequence: TGTGCCACCAGCAACAACGTGGACGGGAGTTCACCCCTCCACTTT. Its translation is CATSNNVDGSSPLHF.

J is TRBJ1-4 and V is TRBV5-8; D is possibly TRBD1 (5 bases). With 6 bases removed from V and 8 bases from J, the gap between germline ends came to 20 bases. CDR1 SGHTS and CDR2 YDEGEE come from the germline V gene. The CDR3 runs to 15 residues. In DNA, the CDR3 is TGTGCCAGCACCCGACCGGGACGGGGGGAAGAAAAACTGTTTTTT. Amino acid sequence: CASTRPGRGEEKLFF.

This clone has a handful of counts. The rearrangement joins TRBV9 to TRBJ1-3, with TRBD1 as a possible D gene (5 bases). V was trimmed by 0 bases and J by 0 bases, leaving 10 bases between them. The germline V gene encodes CDR1 SGDLS and CDR2 YYNGEE. The CDR3 length is 16 residues. The CDR3 nucleotides are TGTGCCAGCAGCGTAGATCAGGGAATCTCTGGAAACACCATATATTTT. Translation gives CASSVDQGISGNTIYF.

The V and J genes are TRBV4-1 and TRBJ2-7; D uncertain. The CDR3 spans 16 residues. Between the trimmed V and J ends, which lost 4 bases and 1 base, there was a span of 17 bases. CDR1 MGHRA and CDR2 YSYEKL come from the germline V gene. The CDR3 DNA is TGCGCCAGCAGCCCTCGGGTTTCCGTCGGGTCCTACGAGCAGTACTTC. Protein sequence: CASSPRVSVGSYEQYF.

V gene TRBV7-2 combines with J gene TRBJ2-3; no definite D call. Germline CDR1 is SGHTA and CDR2 is FQGNSA. The length of the CDR3 is 14 residues. V lost 1 base, J lost 3 bases, and 8 bases lay in between. The CDR3, as DNA: TGTGCCAGCAGCTTAGGTATAGCTACAGATACGCAGTATTTT. Translation gives CASSLGIATDTQYF.

J is TRBJ1-2 and V is TRBV5-5; TRBD1 is a possible D gene (5 bases). The CDR3 extends over 14 amino acids. CDR1 and CDR2 from the germline V gene are SGHKS and YYEKEE (reference sequence). Trimming took 0 bases from V and 8 from J, leaving 14 bases between them. CDR3 sequence reads: CASSLGAGLKGYTF. The DNA of the CDR3 is TGTGCCAGCAGCTTGGGAGCAGGGTTGAAGGGCTACACCTTC.

The J gene is TRBJ2-2, the V gene TRBV24-1, with a possible D match to TRBD1 (6 bases). CDR3 length: 16 residues. V was trimmed by 3 bases and J by 3 bases, leaving 13 bases between them. The germline CDR1 and CDR2 sequences are KGHDR and SFDVKD. The CDR3 sequence is CATSDPRTDYTGELFF. The CDR3 DNA reads TGTGCCACCAGTGATCCCCGGACAGACTACACCGGGGAGCTGTTTTTT.

This sequence joins TRBV28 and TRBJ1-2; TRBD1 matches 7 bases. The germline gives CDR1 MDHEN, CDR2 SYDVKM. V shed 7 bases, J shed 3 bases, and the junction held 8 bases outside the gene matches. This CDR3 is 14 amino acids long. The DNA for the CDR3 is TGTGCCAGCACCACCGCGGACAGGTACTATGGCTACACCTTC. Translating gives CASTTADRYYGYTF.

The chain joins TRBV30 to TRBJ2-3; D might be TRBD1 (6 bases). Looked up from germline, CDR1 is GTSNPN and CDR2 is SVGIG (reference sequence). V was pared by 7 bases and J by 5 bases, with 19 bases between. The CDR3 runs 14 residues. The CDR3: CAFRGTTRIDTQYF. The CDR3 nucleotides are TGTGCCTTTAGGGGGACAACTAGAATAGATACGCAGTATTTT.

The rearrangement joins TRBV25-1 to TRBJ1-2; TRBD1 might be the D (5 bases). Germline CDR1 reads MGHDK; CDR2 reads SYGVNS. The CDR3 length is 14 residues. V lost 4 bases, J lost 1 base, and 10 bases lay in between. CDR3 coding DNA: TGTGCCAGCAGTGCGGACACTTTTAACTATGGCTACACCTTC. Amino acids: CASSADTFNYGYTF.

A note on this clone: The same CDR3 also results from other DNA sequences found in this sample. The CDR3 DNA follows: TGTGCCAGTAGTAGTACAGGGAACACTGAAGCTTTCTTT. Translating it yields CASSSTGNTEAFF. V gene TRBV19 combines with J gene TRBJ1-1, with D perhaps TRBD1 (5 bases). The CDR3 totals 13 residues. The V and J ends lost 4 bases and 1 base respectively, with 7 bases between them. The germline V gene has CDR1 LNHDA and CDR2 SQIVND (reference sequence).

The rearrangement uses TRBV21-1 and TRBJ2-7; TRBD2 reflects the table's D call only, with no check against the DNA. TRBV21-1 is described as a pseudogene. The CDR3 runs 10 residues. CDR3 residues: CASNSHEQYF. DNA for the CDR3: TGTGCCAGCAACTCACACGAGCAGTACTTC.

J is TRBJ1-1 and V is TRBV30; D might be TRBD1 (5 bases). Germline loops: CDR1 GTSNPN, CDR2 SVGIG (reference sequence). The V gene lost 2 bases and the J gene lost 6 bases, with 10 bases spanning the gap. This CDR3 contains 12 residues. The DNA for the CDR3 is TGTGCCTGGAGTCCAGGGAGGGCTGAAGCTTTCTTT. Translation: CAWSPGRAEAFF.

CDR3 residues: CASSQSPPVISTDTQYF. The DNA for the CDR3 is TGCGCCAGCAGCCAATCTCCCCCCGTTATTAGCACAGATACGCAGTATTTT. V and J are TRBV4-1 and TRBJ2-3, with unresolved D. Trimming removed 2 bases at V and 0 bases at J, with 15 bases between. Germline V gives CDR1 MGHRA, CDR2 YSYEKL. The CDR3 consists of 17 residues.